This is a list of T cell receptor beta chains from one sample in a study of metastatic and nonmetastatic thyroid tumors. TCRdb re-processed the PCR reads through MiXCR. Of 20,000 to 25,000 clones listed, 9.5% to 13% are singletons. The sequenced material came from blood. The receptors derive from a female donor with papillary thyroid cancer or a benign thyroid nodule (not recorded which). Some clones in this sample may be carry-over from other donors' samples. The CDR3 runs from the conserved cysteine through the conserved F or W. D genes are given only for firm matches. The size field reads once, few, many or a size class.

few | TRBJ1-2 | TRBV6-1 | TRBD1 | CASSTRQGALHGYTF | TGTGCCAGCAGTACCAGACAGGGGGCGTTACATGGCTACACCTTC
few | TRBJ2-3 | TRBV19 | TRBD1 | CASSPRDRGLFQDTDTQYF | TGTGCCAGTAGTCCCCGGGACAGGGGGCTGTTTCAAGACACAGATACGCAGTATTTT
many | TRBJ2-7 | TRBV3-1 | NA | CASSLDVNEQYF | TGTGCCAGCAGCCTAGATGTGAACGAGCAGTACTTC
many | TRBJ2-7 | TRBV20-1 | NA | CSARRGELTYEQYF | TGCAGTGCTAGAAGGGGGGAATTGACCTACGAGCAGTACTTC
many | TRBJ2-7 | TRBV5-8 | TRBD2 | CASSLAGRAYEQYF | TGTGCCAGCAGCTTGGCCGGGAGGGCCTACGAGCAGTACTTC
many | TRBJ2-1 | TRBV7-6 | NA | CASSADLTGYNEQFF | TGTGCCAGCAGCGCCGACCTTACAGGATACAATGAGCAGTTCTTC
many | TRBJ1-3 | TRBV2 | TRBD1 | CASKGAPGNTIYF | TGTGCCAGCAAGGGGGCGCCCGGAAACACCATATATTTT
many | TRBJ1-1 | TRBV9 | NA | CASSVEHRAKAFF | TGTGCCAGCAGCGTAGAACACAGGGCGAAGGCTTTCTTT
many | TRBJ2-7 | TRBV19 | NA | CASRAGGTGNDEQYF | TGTGCCAGTAGGGCGGGGGGGACAGGGAACGACGAGCAGTACTTC
many | TRBJ2-1 | TRBV19 | NA | CASSIIRDLPHEQFF | TGTGCCAGTAGTATCATCCGGGATCTCCCCCATGAGCAGTTCTTC
many | TRBJ2-7 | TRBV5-1 | TRBD1 | CASSWMTGAYEQYF | TGCGCCAGCAGCTGGATGACAGGGGCCTACGAGCAGTACTTC
many | TRBJ2-7 | TRBV10-3 | NA | CAIRVPGRDSYEQYF | TGTGCCATCAGGGTACCGGGACGCGATTCCTACGAGCAGTACTTC
many | TRBJ2-2 | TRBV3-1 | NA | CASSQDLNTGELFF | TGTGCCAGCAGCCAAGATCTTAACACCGGGGAGCTGTTTTTT
many | TRBJ2-1 | TRBV24-1 | NA | CATSDPSPAGYNEQFF | TGTGCCACCAGTGACCCATCCCCCGCCGGATACAATGAGCAGTTCTTC
many | TRBJ2-7 | TRBV9 | NA | CASSVGPEGIYEQYF | TGTGCCAGCAGCGTGGGACCCGAGGGGATCTACGAGCAGTACTTC